Shown below are 18 T cell receptor beta chains from a single sample sequenced in a study of T cells in Graves' hyperthyroidism and ophthalmopathy. Authors of the study amplified TCR beta CDR3 regions from RNA transcripts. TCR CDR3 regions were first amplified by RT-PCR with HTBI primers. TCRdb reanalysed the multiplex PCR reads using MiXCR and keeps one entry per CDR3 protein. This repertoire shows around 350,000 distinct CDR3 sequences, approximately 19% found once; its top ten account for around 4%. Sequenced material: blood. The receptors here all came from a woman between 18 and 29 years old with Graves' hyperthyroidism.

The table lists this clonotype with many counts. The CDR3 sequence is CASSQVGRANTEAFF. CDR3 coding DNA: TGCGCCAGCAGCCAAGTGGGCAGGGCGAACACTGAAGCTTTCTTT. The J gene is TRBJ1-1, the V gene TRBV4-1, with D perhaps TRBD1 (5 bases). The CDR3 has 15 amino acids. V was pared by 1 base and J by 1 base, with 10 bases between. Germline loops: CDR1 MGHRA, CDR2 YSYEKL.

This clonotype was counted ten times or more. The chain combines TRBV28 with TRBJ1-1; no reliable D call. The CDR3 loop spans 14 amino acids. Germline values: CDR1 MDHEN, CDR2 SYDVKM. Deletions cut 7 bases from V and 6 bases from J, with 18 bases between. CDR3 in DNA: TGTGCCAGCAATTGGGTTTTTACTGGGGCTGAAGCTTTCTTT. It specifies CASNWVFTGAEAFF.

The table lists this clonotype with many counts. The chain joins TRBV6-1 to TRBJ1-5; D is unclear. There are 16 residues in the CDR3. V lost 0 bases and J 7 bases, leaving 16 bases between the germline ends. Germline V CDR1 and CDR2: MNHNS, SASEGT. The CDR3 nucleotides read TGTGCCAGCAGTGAAGCGAAGATAAAGGGCCGCCAGCCCCAGCATTTT. Its translation is CASSEAKIKGRQPQHF.

This clonotype came up many times. The chain recombines TRBV6-1 with TRBJ1-6; 7 bases are shared with TRBD1. J was trimmed by 3 bases and V by 7 bases; bases with no gene match: 9. The CDR3 covers 16 residues. In germline, CDR1 is MNHNS, CDR2 SASEGT. The CDR3 nucleotides read TGTGCCAGCAAGACTCAAACAGGGGACTATAATTCACCCCTCCACTTT. Its translation: CASKTQTGDYNSPLHF.

This clonotype was recorded many times. The rearrangement joins TRBV18 to TRBJ1-2; 9 positions agree with TRBD1. This CDR3 is 14 amino acids long. In germline, CDR1 is KGHSH, CDR2 LQKENI. V dropped 2 bases and J dropped 6; count of bases not matched to a gene: 4. The CDR3 protein is CASSPTGGVNGYTF. CDR3 nucleotides: TGTGCCAGCTCACCAACAGGGGGCGTTAATGGCTACACCTTC.

A note on this clonotype: A much larger clone sits a single nucleotide away, making a read error possible. The rearrangement uses TRBV5-1 and TRBJ1-1, with D perhaps TRBD1 (5 bases). The CDR3 consists of 13 residues. The V end was cut by 3 bases, the J end by 5 bases, with 11 bases between. The germline V gene has CDR1 SGHRS and CDR2 YFSETQ. The CDR3: CASSSTEGTEAFF. The CDR3 DNA reads as TGCGCCAGCAGCTCCACCGAGGGGACTGAAGCTTTCTTT.

This clonotype was seen more than once but under ten times. The chain carries TRBV6-1 and TRBJ2-7, with 11 positions matching TRBD1. Trimming cost V 6 bases and J 2 bases; bases outside gene matches: 3. The germline gives CDR1 MNHNS, CDR2 SASEGT. The CDR3 contains 14 residues. CDR3 region: CASSGTGGTYEQYF. As DNA, the CDR3 is TGTGCCAGCAGCGGGACAGGGGGGACCTACGAGCAGTACTTC.

This clonotype was seen many times. This chain links TRBV12-3 or TRBV12-4 with TRBJ2-7; possible D gene TRBD2, 6 bases. The CDR3 sequence is 12 residues long. V lost 6 bases, J lost 5 bases, and 11 bases lay in between. CDR3 amino acids: CASRSLAHEQYF. DNA for the CDR3: TGTGCCAGCAGATCACTAGCTCACGAGCAGTACTTC.

This clonotype has a count of ten or more. The chain couples TRBV10-3 to TRBJ1-1, with 8 bases that match TRBD1. With V trimmed by 4 bases and J by 3 bases, 4 bases remained unmatched. Germline V gene lookup returns CDR1 ENHRY and CDR2 SYGVKD. CDR3 length: 14 amino acids. In DNA, the CDR3 is TGTGCCATCAGTGTCGACAGGGGCGACACTGAAGCTTTCTTT. Residues: CAISVDRGDTEAFF.

This clonotype was seen many times. The chain has TRBV5-1 and TRBJ1-3; no clear D gene. The CDR3 covers 19 residues. V lost 0 bases to trimming and J lost 2 bases, with 21 bases between them. The germline V gene encodes CDR1 SGHRS and CDR2 YFSETQ. The CDR3 here is CASSLVAGVVGSPGNTIYF. The CDR3 region has the DNA TGCGCCAGCAGCTTGGTTGCAGGCGTAGTGGGATCCCCTGGAAACACCATATATTTT.

This clonotype appeared many times. The chain joins TRBV12-3 or TRBV12-4 to TRBJ2-5; D perhaps matches TRBD2 (5 bases). V shed 3 bases and J shed 5 bases, with 13 bases lying between them. This CDR3 contains 14 residues. The CDR3 DNA reads as TGTGCCAGCAGTTTGACGCTAGGCGGGGAGACCCAGTACTTC. It is translated as CASSLTLGGETQYF.

This clonotype was found many times. The chain employs TRBV29-1 and TRBJ1-2; D gene unclear. The ends were cut back, 4 bases at V and 1 base at J, with 13 bases in the middle. The V gene's germline CDR1 is SQVTM and CDR2 ANQGSEA. The CDR3 covers 14 residues. CDR3 DNA sequence: TGCAGCGTTGGGCGGATTCACTTTAACTATGGCTACACCTTC. Amino acids: CSVGRIHFNYGYTF.

The rearrangement joins TRBV19 to TRBJ2-2; the D is unclear. The CDR3 extends over 14 amino acids. Germline V gives CDR1 LNHDA, CDR2 SQIVND (reference sequence). Trimming removed 10 bases at V and 0 bases at J, with 12 bases between. The CDR3 reads CATSTTANTGELFF. The CDR3 coding sequence is TGTGCCACCTCGACCACAGCGAACACCGGGGAGCTGTTTTTT.

This clonotype has ten or more counts. The chain uses TRBV2 and TRBJ2-7; D not resolved. This CDR3 contains 14 residues. CDR1 and CDR2 (germline): SNHLY, FYNNEI. The V end lost 1 base, the J end lost 7 bases, and 14 bases lay between the germline ends. The CDR3 loop reads CASSEGDQYLEQYF. As DNA, the CDR3 is TGTGCCAGCAGTGAAGGAGACCAATATTTAGAGCAGTACTTC.

This clonotype was counted at least ten times. This chain uses TRBV12-3 or TRBV12-4 with TRBJ2-7; 7 nucleotides align to TRBD1. The V gene end was trimmed by 5 bases and the J gene end by 5 bases; junction bases not matched to a gene: 6. The CDR3 length is 13 residues. The CDR3, as DNA: TGTGCCAGCAGTCCGACAGGGCGAGACGAGCAGTACTTC. Translated, it gives CASSPTGRDEQYF.

There are a few counts of this clonotype. J is TRBJ1-5 and V is TRBV7-8; 7 bases line up with TRBD1. The CDR3 has 17 amino acids. Germline V gene sequence: CDR1 SGHVS, CDR2 FQNEAQ. V was pared by 2 bases and J by 3 bases, with 10 bases of the junction left unmatched. CDR3 amino acids: CASSLTGVKRDNQPQHF. CDR3 coding DNA: TGTGCCAGCAGCTTAACAGGGGTGAAGAGGGACAATCAGCCCCAGCATTTT.

Worth noting for this clonotype: A read error may produce the germline difference seen at one junction end. The chain employs TRBV7-8 and TRBJ2-7; the match to TRBD1 covers 7 bases. CDR1 and CDR2 from the germline V gene are SGHVS and FQNEAQ. The CDR3 covers 14 residues. This chain's CDR3 is CVSRLRTGTYEQYF. The CDR3 bases are TGTGTCAGCAGACTGCGGACAGGAACCTACGAGCAGTACTTC.

This clonotype was seen many times. J is TRBJ2-7 and V is TRBV20-1; 8 bases match TRBD1. The CDR3 loop spans 14 amino acids. V lost 3 bases, J lost 0 bases, and 4 bases stayed unmatched. Germline CDR1 and CDR2: DFQATT and SNEGSKA (reference sequence). The CDR3 DNA sequence: TGCAGTGCTAGTCGGACAGGGAGCTCCTACGAGCAGTACTTC. Amino acids: CSASRTGSSYEQYF.